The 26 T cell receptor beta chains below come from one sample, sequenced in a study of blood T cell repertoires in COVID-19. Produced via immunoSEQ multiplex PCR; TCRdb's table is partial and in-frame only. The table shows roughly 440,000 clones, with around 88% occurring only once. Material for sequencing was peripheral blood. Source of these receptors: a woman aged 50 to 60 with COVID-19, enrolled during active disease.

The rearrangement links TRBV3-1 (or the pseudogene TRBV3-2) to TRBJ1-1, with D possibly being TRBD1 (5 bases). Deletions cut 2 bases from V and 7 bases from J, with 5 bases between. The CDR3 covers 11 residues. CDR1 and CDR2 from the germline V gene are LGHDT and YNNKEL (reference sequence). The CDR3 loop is CASSQQGEAFF. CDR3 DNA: TGTGCCAGCAGCCAACAGGGTGAAGCTTTCTTT.

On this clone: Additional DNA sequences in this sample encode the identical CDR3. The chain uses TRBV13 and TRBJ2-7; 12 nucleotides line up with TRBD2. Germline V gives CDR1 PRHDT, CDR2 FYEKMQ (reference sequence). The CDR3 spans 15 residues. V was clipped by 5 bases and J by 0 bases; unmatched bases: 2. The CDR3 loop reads CASSPGLAGSYEQYF. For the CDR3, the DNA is TGTGCCAGCAGCCCGGGACTAGCGGGCTCCTACGAGCAGTACTTC.

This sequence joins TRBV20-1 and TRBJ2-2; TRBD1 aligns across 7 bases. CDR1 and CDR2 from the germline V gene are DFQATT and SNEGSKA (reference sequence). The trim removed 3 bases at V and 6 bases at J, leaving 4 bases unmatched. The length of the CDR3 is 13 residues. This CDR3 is CSASVTGAGELFF. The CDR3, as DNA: TGCAGTGCTAGTGTTACAGGGGCCGGGGAGCTGTTTTTT.

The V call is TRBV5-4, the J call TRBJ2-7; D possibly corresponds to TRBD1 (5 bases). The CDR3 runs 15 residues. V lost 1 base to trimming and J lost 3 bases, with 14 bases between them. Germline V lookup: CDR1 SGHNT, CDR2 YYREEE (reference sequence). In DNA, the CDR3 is TGTGCCAGCAGCTTGTATTCCGACAGCCACTACGAGCAGTACTTC. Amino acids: CASSLYSDSHYEQYF. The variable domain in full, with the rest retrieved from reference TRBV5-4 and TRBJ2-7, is ETGVTQSPTHLIKTRGQQVTLRCSSQSGHNTVSWYQQALGQGPQFIFQYYREEENGRGNFPPRFSGLQFPNYSSELNVNALELDDSALYLCASSLYSDSHYEQYFGPGTRLTVT.

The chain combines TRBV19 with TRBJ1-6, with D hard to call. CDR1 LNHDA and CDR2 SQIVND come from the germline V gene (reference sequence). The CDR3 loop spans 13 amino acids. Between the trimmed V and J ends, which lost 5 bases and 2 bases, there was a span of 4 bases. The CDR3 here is CASSSAYNSPLHF. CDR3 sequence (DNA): TGTGCCAGTAGTTCCGCCTATAATTCACCCCTCCACTTT.

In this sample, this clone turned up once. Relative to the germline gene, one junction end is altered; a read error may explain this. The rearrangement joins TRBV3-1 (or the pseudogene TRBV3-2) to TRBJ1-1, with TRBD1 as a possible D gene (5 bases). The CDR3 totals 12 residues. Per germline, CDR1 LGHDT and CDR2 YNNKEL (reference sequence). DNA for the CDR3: TGTGCCAGCAGCCAAGGTTCTGGGGCGCGATGCTTT. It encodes CASSQGSGARCF.

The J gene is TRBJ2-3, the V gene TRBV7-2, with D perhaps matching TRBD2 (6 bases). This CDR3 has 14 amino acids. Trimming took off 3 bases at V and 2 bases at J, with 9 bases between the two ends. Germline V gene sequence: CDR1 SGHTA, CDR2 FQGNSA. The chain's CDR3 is CASSLGLSTDTQYF. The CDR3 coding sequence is TGTGCCAGCAGCTTGGGACTCTCCACAGATACGCAGTATTTT.

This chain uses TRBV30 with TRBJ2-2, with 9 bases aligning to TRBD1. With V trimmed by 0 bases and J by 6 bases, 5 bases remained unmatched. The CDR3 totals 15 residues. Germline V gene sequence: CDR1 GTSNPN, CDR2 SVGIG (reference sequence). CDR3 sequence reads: CAWSVRTGVPGELFF. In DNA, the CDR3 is TGTGCCTGGAGTGTTCGGACAGGGGTACCCGGGGAGCTGTTTTTT.

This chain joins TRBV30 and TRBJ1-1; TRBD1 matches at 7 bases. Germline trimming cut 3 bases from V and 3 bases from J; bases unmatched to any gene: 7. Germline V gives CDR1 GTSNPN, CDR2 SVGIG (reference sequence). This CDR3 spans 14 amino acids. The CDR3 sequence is CAWRDPTGYTEAFF. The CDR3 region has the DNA TGTGCCTGGAGGGACCCGACAGGGTACACTGAAGCTTTCTTT.

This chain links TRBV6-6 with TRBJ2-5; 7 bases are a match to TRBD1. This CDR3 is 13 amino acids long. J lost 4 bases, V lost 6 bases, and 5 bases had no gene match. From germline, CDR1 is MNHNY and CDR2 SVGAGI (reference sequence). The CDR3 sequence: CASSQGDRETQYF. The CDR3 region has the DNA TGTGCCAGCAGCCAGGGGGACAGAGAGACCCAGTACTTC.

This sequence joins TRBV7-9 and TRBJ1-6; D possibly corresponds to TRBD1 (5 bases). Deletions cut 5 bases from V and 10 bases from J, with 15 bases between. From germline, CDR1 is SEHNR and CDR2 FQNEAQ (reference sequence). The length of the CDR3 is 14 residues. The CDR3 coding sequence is TGTGCCAGCAGCCCCCGGGGGTCCCCATCACCCCTCCACTTT. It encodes CASSPRGSPSPLHF.

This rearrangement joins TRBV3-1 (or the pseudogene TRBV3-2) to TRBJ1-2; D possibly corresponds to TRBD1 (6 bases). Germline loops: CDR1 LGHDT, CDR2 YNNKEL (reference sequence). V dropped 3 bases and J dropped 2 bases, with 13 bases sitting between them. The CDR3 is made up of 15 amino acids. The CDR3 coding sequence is TGTGCCAGCAGCCAGCAGGCGGGGGCGAACTATGGCTACACCTTC. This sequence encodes CASSQQAGANYGYTF.

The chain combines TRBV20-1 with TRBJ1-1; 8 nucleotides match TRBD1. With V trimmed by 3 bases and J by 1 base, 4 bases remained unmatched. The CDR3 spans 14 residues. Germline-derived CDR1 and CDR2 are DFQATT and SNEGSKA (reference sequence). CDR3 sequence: CSASIRGPNTEAFF. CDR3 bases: TGCAGTGCTAGTATCAGGGGGCCGAACACTGAAGCTTTCTTT.

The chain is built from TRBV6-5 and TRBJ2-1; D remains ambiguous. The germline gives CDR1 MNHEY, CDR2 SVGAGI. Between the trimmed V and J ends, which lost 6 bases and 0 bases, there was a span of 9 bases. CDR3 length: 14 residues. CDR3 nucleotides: TGTGCCAGCAGCGAGGTGAGCTCCTACAATGAGCAGTTCTTC. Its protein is CASSEVSSYNEQFF.

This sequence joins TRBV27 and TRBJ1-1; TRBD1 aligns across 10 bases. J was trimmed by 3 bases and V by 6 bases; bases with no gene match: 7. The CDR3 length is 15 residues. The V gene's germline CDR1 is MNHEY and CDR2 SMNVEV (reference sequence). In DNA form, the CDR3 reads TGTGCCAGCAGGTGGGGGGACAGGGGATACACTGAAGCTTTCTTT. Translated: CASRWGDRGYTEAFF.

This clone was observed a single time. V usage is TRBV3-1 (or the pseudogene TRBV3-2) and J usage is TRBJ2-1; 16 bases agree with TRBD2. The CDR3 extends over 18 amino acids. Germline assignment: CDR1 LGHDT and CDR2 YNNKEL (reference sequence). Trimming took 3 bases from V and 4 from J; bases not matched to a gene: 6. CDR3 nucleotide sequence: TGTGCCAGCAGCCACCCGGGACTAGCGGGGGGGAAGTACAATGAGCAGTTCTTC. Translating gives CASSHPGLAGGKYNEQFF.

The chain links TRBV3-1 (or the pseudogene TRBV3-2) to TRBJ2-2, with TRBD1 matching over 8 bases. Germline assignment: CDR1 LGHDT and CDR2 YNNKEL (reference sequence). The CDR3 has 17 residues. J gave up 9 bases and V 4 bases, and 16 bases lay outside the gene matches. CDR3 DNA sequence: TGTGCCAGCAGCCCCTGGGGAGACAGGGGATCTTCCCGGGAGCTGTTTTTT. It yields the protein CASSPWGDRGSSRELFF.

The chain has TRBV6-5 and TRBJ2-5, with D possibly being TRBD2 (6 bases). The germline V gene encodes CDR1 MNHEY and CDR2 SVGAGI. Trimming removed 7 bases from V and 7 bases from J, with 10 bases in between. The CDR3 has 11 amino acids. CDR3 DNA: TGTGCCAGCACCAAGGGAGGGACCCAGTACTTC. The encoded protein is CASTKGGTQYF.

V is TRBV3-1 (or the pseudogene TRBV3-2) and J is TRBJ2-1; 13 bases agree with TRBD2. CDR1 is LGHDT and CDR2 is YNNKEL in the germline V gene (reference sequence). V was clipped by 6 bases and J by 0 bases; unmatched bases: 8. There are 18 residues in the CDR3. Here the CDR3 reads CASRQLAGGFLSYNEQFF. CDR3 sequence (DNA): TGTGCCAGCAGGCAACTAGCGGGGGGGTTCCTCTCCTACAATGAGCAGTTCTTC.

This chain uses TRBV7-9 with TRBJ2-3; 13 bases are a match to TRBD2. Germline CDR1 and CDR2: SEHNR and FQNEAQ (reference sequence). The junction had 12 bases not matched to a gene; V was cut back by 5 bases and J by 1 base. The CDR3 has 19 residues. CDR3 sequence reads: CASSLRTSGGLSGTDTQYF. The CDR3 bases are TGTGCCAGCAGCCTTAGGACTAGCGGGGGCCTTAGCGGCACAGATACGCAGTATTTT.

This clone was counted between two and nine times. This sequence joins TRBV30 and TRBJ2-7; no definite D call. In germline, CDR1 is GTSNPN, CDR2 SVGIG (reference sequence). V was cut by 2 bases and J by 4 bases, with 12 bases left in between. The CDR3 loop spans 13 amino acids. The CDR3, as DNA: TGTGCCTGGAGTCCAACGGTGAGGTACGAGCAGTACTTC. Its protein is CAWSPTVRYEQYF.

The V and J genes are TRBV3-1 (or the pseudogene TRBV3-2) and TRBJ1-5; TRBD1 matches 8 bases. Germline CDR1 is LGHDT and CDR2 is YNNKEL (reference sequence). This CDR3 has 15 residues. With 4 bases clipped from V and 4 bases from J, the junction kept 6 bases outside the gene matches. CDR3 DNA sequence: TGTGCCAGCAGCCCCACACAGGGGGGAAATCAGCCCCAGCATTTT. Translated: CASSPTQGGNQPQHF.

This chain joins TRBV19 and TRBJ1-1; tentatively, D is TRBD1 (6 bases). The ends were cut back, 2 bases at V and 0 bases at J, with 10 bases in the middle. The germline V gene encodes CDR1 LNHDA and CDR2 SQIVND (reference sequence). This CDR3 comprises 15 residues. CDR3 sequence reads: CASSIKGGMNTEAFF. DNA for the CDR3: TGTGCCAGTAGTATAAAAGGGGGAATGAACACTGAAGCTTTCTTT. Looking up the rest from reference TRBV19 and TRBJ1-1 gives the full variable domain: DGGITQSPKYLFRKEGQNVTLSCEQNLNHDAMYWYRQDPGQGLRLIYYSQIVNDFQKGDIAEGYSVSREKKESFPLTVTSAQKNPTAFYLCASSIKGGMNTEAFFGQGTRLTVV.

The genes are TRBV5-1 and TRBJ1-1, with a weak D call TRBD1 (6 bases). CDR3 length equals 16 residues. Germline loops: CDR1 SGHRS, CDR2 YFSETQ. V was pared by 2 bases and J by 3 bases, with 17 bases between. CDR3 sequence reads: CASSFSRDTSHTEAFF. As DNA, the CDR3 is TGCGCCAGCAGCTTTTCCCGGGACACCAGTCACACTGAAGCTTTCTTT.

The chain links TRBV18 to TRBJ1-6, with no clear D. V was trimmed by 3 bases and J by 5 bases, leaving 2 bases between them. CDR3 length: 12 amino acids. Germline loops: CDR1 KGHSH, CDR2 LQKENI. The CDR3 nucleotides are TGTGCCAGCTCACCCGATAATTCACCCCTCCACTTT. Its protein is CASSPDNSPLHF.

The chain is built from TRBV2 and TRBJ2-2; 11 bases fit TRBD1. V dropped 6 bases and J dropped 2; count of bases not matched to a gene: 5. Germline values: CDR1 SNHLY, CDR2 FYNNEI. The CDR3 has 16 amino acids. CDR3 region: CASRGTGGINTGELFF. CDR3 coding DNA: TGTGCCAGCAGAGGGACAGGGGGGATTAACACCGGGGAGCTGTTTTTT.